This is a list of T cell receptor beta chains from one sample in a study of OX40 agonist ivuxolimab in advanced cancers. The method was immunoSEQ multiplex PCR; TCRdb's version includes in-frame clones alone and lacks a portion of them. The data hold around 99,000 clones, with 90% observed a single time. Here the sequenced sample was CD4+ or CD8+ T cells sorted from blood, taken in a trial of the OX40 agonist ivuxolimab. These receptors were collected from an adult with an advanced solid tumor such as melanoma, head and neck, liver or kidney cancer. CDR3s include the opening cysteine and the closing phenylalanine or tryptophan. D genes are given only for firm matches. Clone size is not always given. Where it is, it says once, few, many or a class for expanded clones.

cdr3_aa cdr3_nt j_call d_call v_call clone_size
CASSEGAYAYEQYF TGTGCCAGCAGTGAAGGGGCGTACGCCTACGAGCAGTACTTC TRBJ2-7 - TRBV6-1 -
CAWSVGRAHEQYF TGTGCCTGGAGTGTAGGCAGGGCCCACGAGCAGTACTTC TRBJ2-7 - TRBV30 -
CASSLITGNTEAFF TGTGCCAGCAGCTTGATTACCGGGAACACTGAAGCTTTCTTT TRBJ1-1 - TRBV5-5 -
CASSSGQDGTEQFF TGCGCCAGCAGCTCCGGACAGGACGGGACCGAGCAGTTCTTC TRBJ2-1 TRBD1 TRBV5-1 -
CASSVHAGGLTGELFF TGTGCCAGCAGCGTACATGCGGGAGGACTCACCGGGGAGCTGTTTTTT TRBJ2-2 TRBD2 TRBV9 -
CAWSKAGATDTQYF TGTGCCTGGAGTAAAGCGGGGGCGACAGATACGCAGTATTTT TRBJ2-3 TRBD2 TRBV30 -
CASNTIAESYEQYF TGTGCCAGCAATACTATAGCGGAATCCTACGAGCAGTACTTC TRBJ2-7 - TRBV7-8 -
CASSFRQETQYF TGTGCCAGTAGTTTCCGCCAAGAGACCCAGTACTTC TRBJ2-5 - TRBV19 -
CASSMGGQNTGELFF TGTGCCAGTAGTATGGGGGGACAGAACACCGGGGAGCTGTTTTTT TRBJ2-2 - TRBV19 -
CASSAGVKDTQYF TGTGCCTCGTCGGCGGGAGTGAAAGATACGCAGTATTTT TRBJ2-3 TRBD2 TRBV19 -
CASSFAGLRNEQYF TGTGCCAGCAGTTTTGCCGGGCTTCGGAACGAGCAGTACTTC TRBJ2-7 - TRBV28 once
CASMTRGSTDTQYF TGTGCCAGCATGACTCGCGGGAGTACAGATACGCAGTATTTT TRBJ2-3 TRBD2 TRBV28 -
CASSGRGPTGEADTQYF TGTGCCAGCAGCGGGAGGGGGCCGACCGGGGAAGCAGATACGCAGTATTTT TRBJ2-3 - TRBV7-8 -
CASSQDTGAYGYTF TGTGCCAGCAGCCAAGATACAGGCGCCTATGGCTACACCTTC TRBJ1-2 - TRBV14 -
CASTSGGTGVYEQYF TGTGCCAGCACCTCCGGAGGGACAGGGGTCTACGAGCAGTACTTC TRBJ2-7 TRBD1 TRBV6-1 -
CASRLAGAQSYEQYF TGTGCCAGCCGACTAGCGGGAGCCCAGTCCTACGAGCAGTACTTC TRBJ2-7 TRBD2 TRBV6-1 -
CASRQGIYEQYF TGTGCCAGCAGGCAGGGGATCTACGAGCAGTACTTC TRBJ2-7 - TRBV28 few
CAWRSPVIGGRNDEQFF TGTGCCTGGAGGAGTCCCGTTATCGGGGGGCGTAATGATGAGCAGTTCTTC TRBJ2-1 - TRBV30 -
CASSFSGTGYYEQYF TGTGCCAGCAGCTTTTCCGGGACAGGGTACTACGAGCAGTACTTC TRBJ2-7 TRBD1 TRBV7-2 -
CASSSTSGGRKNIQYF TGTGCCAGCAGTTCGACTAGCGGGGGACGCAAAAACATTCAGTACTTC TRBJ2-4 TRBD2 TRBV6-5 -
CAIKTGGTADNEQFF TGTGCCATTAAGACGGGGGGGACAGCTGACAATGAGCAGTTCTTC TRBJ2-1 - TRBV10-3 -
CASSVTGYPDTQYF TGTGCCAGCAGTGTCACAGGGTATCCAGATACGCAGTATTTT TRBJ2-3 - TRBV6-1 -
CAWMRDREGAQYF TGTGCCTGGATGCGGGACAGGGAGGGGGCCCAGTACTTC TRBJ2-5 TRBD1 TRBV30 -
CASVTGGRYGYTF TGTGCCAGCGTTACAGGGGGCCGCTATGGCTACACCTTC TRBJ1-2 TRBD1 TRBV28 -
CASRLAGTETQYF TGCGCCAGCAGACTAGCGGGAACGGAGACCCAGTACTTC TRBJ2-5 TRBD2 TRBV5-1 -
CATRGGREQPQHF TGTGCCACGAGAGGGGGGAGGGAACAGCCCCAGCATTTT TRBJ1-5 - TRBV2 -
CSVGASPYEQFF TGCAGCGTTGGGGCCTCACCCTATGAGCAGTTCTTC TRBJ2-1 - TRBV29-1 few
CASSIEGAGYGYTF TGCGCCAGCAGCATTGAGGGGGCGGGCTATGGCTACACCTTC TRBJ1-2 TRBD1 TRBV5-1 -
CASSHVPGLAGDRETQYF TGCGCCAGCAGCCATGTCCCGGGACTAGCGGGGGATCGAGAGACCCAGTACTTC TRBJ2-5 TRBD2 TRBV4-1 -
CASSELWQGINEQFF TGTGCCAGCAGTGAATTGTGGCAGGGGATCAATGAGCAGTTCTTC TRBJ2-1 - TRBV25-1 -
CASSLGLKGPTGELFF TGTGCCAGCAGCTTGGGGCTAAAGGGCCCCACCGGGGAGCTGTTTTTT TRBJ2-2 - TRBV5-4 -
CASSGSSSYEQYF TGTGCCAGCTCGGGGTCGAGCTCCTACGAGCAGTACTTC TRBJ2-7 - TRBV6-5 -
CASSGSEGYTF TGTGCCAGCAGTGGGTCGGAGGGGTACACCTTC TRBJ1-2 - TRBV2 -
CAIRGTSGNPSAYNEQFF TGTGCCATCAGGGGGACTAGCGGGAACCCCTCAGCCTACAATGAGCAGTTCTTC TRBJ2-1 TRBD2 TRBV10-3 -
CASSPEPFYEQYF TGTGCCAGTAGTCCGGAACCCTTCTACGAGCAGTACTTC TRBJ2-7 - TRBV19 -
CASSHRDRLTDTQYF TGTGCCAGCAGCCACCGGGACAGGCTCACAGATACGCAGTATTTT TRBJ2-3 TRBD1 TRBV5-4 -
CASSIVSVATGELFF TGTGCCAGTAGTATAGTTTCGGTAGCCACCGGGGAGCTGTTTTTT TRBJ2-2 - TRBV19 -
CAAMGRANTGELFF TGTGCAGCCATGGGCAGGGCGAACACCGGGGAGCTGTTTTTT TRBJ2-2 - TRBV6-6 few
CASSGTANTGELFF TGCGCCAGCAGTGGGACAGCTAACACCGGGGAGCTGTTTTTT TRBJ2-2 - TRBV10-2 once
CASSALQGVEEKLFF TGTGCCAGCAGCGCCCTACAGGGGGTTGAGGAAAAACTGTTTTTT TRBJ1-4 TRBD1 TRBV5-6 -
CAISKGGHEQYF TGTGCCATCAGCAAAGGGGGGCACGAGCAGTACTTC TRBJ2-7 - TRBV10-3 -
CASSLDSGGFTYEQYF TGCGCCAGCAGCTTGGATTCAGGGGGCTTTACCTACGAGCAGTACTTC TRBJ2-7 TRBD1 TRBV5-1 -
CASSADRAGNTIYF TGCGCCAGCAGCGCGGACAGGGCTGGAAACACCATATATTTT TRBJ1-3 TRBD1 TRBV5-1 -
CASSALVDTGELFF TGTGCCAGCTCGGCCCTCGTAGATACCGGGGAGCTGTTTTTT TRBJ2-2 - TRBV28 -
CASKMGGQGGEKLFF TGTGCCAGCAAAATGGGGGGACAGGGCGGTGAAAAACTGTTTTTT TRBJ1-4 TRBD1 TRBV6-5 once
CASSIPTGTSKNQPQHF TGTGCCAGTAGTATACCGACCGGGACATCCAAGAATCAGCCCCAGCATTTT TRBJ1-5 - TRBV19 -
CASSLGGSKKYEQYF TGCGCCAGCAGCTTGGGCGGGTCAAAGAAGTACGAGCAGTACTTC TRBJ2-7 - TRBV5-1 -
CASSAHTDTQYF TGTGCCAGCAGTGCTCACACAGATACGCAGTATTTT TRBJ2-3 - TRBV6-1 -
CASSELTPRISTGELFF TGTGCCAGCAGTGAATTAACCCCTAGGATTAGCACCGGGGAGCTGTTTTTT TRBJ2-2 - TRBV2 -
CASSTAQGRNDIQYF TGTGCCAGCAGTACCGCTCAGGGGCGGAATGACATTCAGTACTTC TRBJ2-4 - TRBV27 -
CASAGLAGRYNEQFF TGTGCCAGCGCCGGACTAGCGGGGAGATACAATGAGCAGTTCTTC TRBJ2-1 TRBD2 TRBV2 once
CASSQLGDRRETQYF TGTGCCAGCAGCCAACTGGGGGACAGGCGTGAGACCCAGTACTTC TRBJ2-5 TRBD1 TRBV11-2 -
CASRRGNKAPDTQYF TGTGCCAGTAGGCGGGGAAACAAAGCCCCAGATACGCAGTATTTT TRBJ2-3 - TRBV19 -
CASSWQDSPLHF TGTGCCAGCAGTTGGCAGGATTCACCCCTCCACTTT TRBJ1-6 - TRBV6-6 few
CASSFGQQQETQYF TGCGCCAGCAGTTTCGGACAGCAACAAGAGACCCAGTACTTC TRBJ2-5 - TRBV5-1 -
CASSSTTQETQYF TGTGCCAGCAGCAGTACCACCCAAGAGACCCAGTACTTC TRBJ2-5 - TRBV2 -
CASSLEGRRDTQYF TGCGCCAGCAGCTTGGAGGGGAGGCGGGATACGCAGTATTTT TRBJ2-3 - TRBV5-1 -
CASSLVTEAFF TGTGCCAGCAGCTTAGTCACTGAAGCTTTCTTT TRBJ1-1 - TRBV7-9 -